The 11 T cell receptor beta chains below come from one sample, sequenced in a study of regulatory T cells. General study findings and limits: In CD3G-deficient patients, conventional CD4+ T cells were enriched for hydrophobic CDR3 residues at positions 6 and 7.

Their antigen targets remain unknown. Amplification used 52 TRBV primers and 13 TRBJ primers. Profiled with immunoSEQ multiplex PCR; TCRdb holds only in-frame clones, not every one. The sample yields tens of thousands of clones, about 91% seen once. Sequencing was carried out using conventional CD4+ T cells sorted from blood. The receptors originated from a person under 35 with CD3G deficiency.

The chain carries TRBV7-9 and TRBJ2-3; D tentatively reads TRBD1 or TRBD2 (5 bases each). The germline V gene encodes CDR1 SEHNR and CDR2 FQNEAQ (reference sequence). The ends were cut back, 5 bases at V and 4 bases at J, with 13 bases in the middle. CDR3 length: 14 residues. The CDR3 loop reads CASSTGTRADTQYF. CDR3 nucleotide sequence: TGTGCCAGCAGCACCGGGACGCGCGCAGATACGCAGTATTTT.

The chain recombines TRBV6-6 with TRBJ1-2; possible D gene TRBD1, 5 bases. V was clipped by 0 bases and J by 8 bases, with 13 bases between them. Germline assignment: CDR1 MNHNY and CDR2 SVGAGI (reference sequence). There are 14 residues in the CDR3. CDR3 amino acids: CASSYSTSPGGYTF. CDR3 DNA sequence: TGTGCCAGCAGTTACTCGACCTCCCCAGGGGGCTACACCTTC.

The V and J genes are TRBV28 and TRBJ1-1, with D perhaps TRBD1 (5 bases). V was cut by 5 bases and J by 4 bases, with 14 bases left in between. This CDR3 is 14 amino acids long. Germline CDR1 and CDR2: MDHEN and SYDVKM. CDR3 sequence: CASSRGVWGTEAFF. For the CDR3, the DNA is TGTGCCAGCAGTCGAGGGGTGTGGGGCACTGAAGCTTTCTTT.

The J gene is TRBJ1-2, the V gene TRBV5-1; no firm D call. With 0 bases removed from V and 6 bases from J, the gap between germline ends came to 15 bases. The CDR3 has 15 amino acids. Germline-derived CDR1 and CDR2 are SGHRS and YFSETQ. The DNA of the CDR3 is TGCGCCAGCAGCTTGGTTATGCCGGGTCGAGATGGCTACACCTTC. This translates into CASSLVMPGRDGYTF.

This chain connects TRBV6-1 to TRBJ2-1, with D perhaps being TRBD1 or TRBD2 (5 bases each). CDR3 size: 13 residues. V was clipped by 7 bases and J by 6 bases, with 13 bases between them. Germline CDR1 and CDR2: MNHNS and SASEGT. CDR3 DNA: TGTGCCAGCAATCGGGGCCGGGGCAATGAGCAGTTCTTC. This translates into CASNRGRGNEQFF.

The chain joins TRBV10-3 to TRBJ1-2; D unclear. Germline V gene sequence: CDR1 ENHRY, CDR2 SYGVKD. The V gene lost 3 bases and the J gene lost 5 bases, with 13 bases spanning the gap. The CDR3 totals 14 residues. The CDR3 sequence: CAISEPGSRYGYTF. In DNA, the CDR3 is TGTGCCATCAGTGAACCAGGAAGTCGGTATGGCTACACCTTC.

This clone appeared once. This chain connects TRBV7-9 to TRBJ2-2; D call uncertain. Germline V gene sequence: CDR1 SEHNR, CDR2 FQNEAQ (reference sequence). The CDR3 contains 15 residues. Between the trimmed V and J ends, which lost 1 base and 1 base, there was a span of 7 bases. The CDR3 loop reads CASSLGGQNTGELFF. In nucleotides, the CDR3 is TGTGCCAGCAGCTTAGGCGGCCAGAACACCGGGGAGCTGTTTTTT.

The chain recombines TRBV18 with TRBJ2-1, with a tentative D call TRBD2 (5 bases). Trimming stripped 6 bases from V and 2 bases from J, with 17 bases between. The CDR3 loop spans 16 amino acids. Germline loops: CDR1 KGHSH, CDR2 LQKENI. The CDR3 is CASSPGGPRTYNEQFF. The CDR3 DNA follows: TGTGCCAGCTCGCCTGGCGGGCCACGCACCTACAATGAGCAGTTCTTC.

This clone was observed a few times. The V and J genes are TRBV10-3 and TRBJ2-7; tentative D call: TRBD1 (6 bases). The germline CDR1 and CDR2 sequences are ENHRY and SYGVKD. This CDR3 comprises 14 residues. V shed 8 bases and J shed 5 bases, with 19 bases lying between them. CDR3 residues: CAIATDSRGDEQYF. In nucleotides, the CDR3 is TGTGCCATCGCAACGGACAGTCGAGGGGACGAGCAGTACTTC.

The chain employs TRBV19 and TRBJ2-3; 8 positions agree with TRBD1. Per the germline V gene, CDR1 is LNHDA and CDR2 is SQIVND (reference sequence). The CDR3 spans 13 residues. The J segment lost 5 bases and the V segment lost 6 bases, leaving 4 bases of the junction unmatched. Written as DNA, the CDR3 is TGTGCCAGTAGCGCACAGGGGGGAGATACGCAGTATTTT. It translates to CASSAQGGDTQYF.

This clone occurred a few times. This chain uses TRBV5-1 with TRBJ2-7; 8 bases line up with TRBD2. Unmatched junction bases numbered 13, after V lost 4 bases and J lost 1 base. The CDR3 runs to 17 residues. Per germline, CDR1 SGHRS and CDR2 YFSETQ. CDR3 amino acids: CASSRAESGSGSYEQYF. CDR3 in DNA: TGCGCCAGCAGCCGGGCCGAAAGCGGGAGCGGGTCCTACGAGCAGTACTTC.